This T cell receptor beta chain appears in the sequencing data of a study of T cell repertoires in cytomegalovirus infection. Study as a whole: Well-studied HLA-B-restricted epitopes and recently identified HLA-C-restricted epitopes of CMV were both used in the study. Indications came from public TCR beta signatures; they pointed to CMV infection and to a matching HLA type. General observations from the study: The study identified carriers of CMV plus the relevant HLA from cumulative public TCR beta family frequency. HLA-C-restricted, CMV-specific TCR beta clonotypes were dominant ex vivo.

TCRdb fed the reads into MiXCR, producing one record per CDR3 protein. The sample lists 900,000 to 950,000 distinct CDR3 sequences; around 32% were seen once. V was cut by 6 bases and J by 0 bases, with 12 bases left in between. Germline V CDR1 and CDR2: SQVTM, ANQGSEA. This CDR3 region has 14 residues. This clonotype was found once. The antigen remains undetermined. The specimen comprised cultured CD8+ T cells from PBMCs, sampled from culture after CMV antigen stimulation. V gene TRBV29-1 combines with J gene TRBJ1-5; D gene unclear. This TCR was sampled from a human donor in good health (CMV status not recorded). Some clones in this sample may be carry-over from other donors' samples. This CDR3 reads CSVSGLSSNQPQHF. The CDR3 DNA sequence: TGCAGCGTCTCGGGCCTCTCTAGCAATCAGCCCCAGCATTTT.